This TCR beta chain was captured by sequencing in a study of OX40 agonist ivuxolimab in advanced cancers. About the study: Earlier treatment with anti-PD-1, anti-PD-L1 or anti-CTLA-4 was permitted, and 30% to 40% had received some.

Measured with immunoSEQ multiplex PCR; TCRdb has only the in-frame clones, and not every one. Among tens of thousands of clones listed, roughly 85% were seen once. With 4 bases removed from V and 0 bases from J, the gap between germline ends came to 16 bases. Germline-derived CDR1 and CDR2 are LNHDA and SQIVND (reference sequence). There are 17 residues in the CDR3. This chain connects TRBV19 to TRBJ1-3, with a weak D call TRBD1 (5 bases). The sequence came from an adult with an advanced solid tumor such as melanoma, head and neck, liver or kidney cancer. Specimen: CD4+ or CD8+ T cells sorted from blood, collected in a trial of the OX40 agonist ivuxolimab. CDR3 nucleotide sequence: TGTGCCAGTAGTACAGAGACGGGACCCTTCTCTGGAAACACCATATATTTT. It codes for CASSTETGPFSGNTIYF.